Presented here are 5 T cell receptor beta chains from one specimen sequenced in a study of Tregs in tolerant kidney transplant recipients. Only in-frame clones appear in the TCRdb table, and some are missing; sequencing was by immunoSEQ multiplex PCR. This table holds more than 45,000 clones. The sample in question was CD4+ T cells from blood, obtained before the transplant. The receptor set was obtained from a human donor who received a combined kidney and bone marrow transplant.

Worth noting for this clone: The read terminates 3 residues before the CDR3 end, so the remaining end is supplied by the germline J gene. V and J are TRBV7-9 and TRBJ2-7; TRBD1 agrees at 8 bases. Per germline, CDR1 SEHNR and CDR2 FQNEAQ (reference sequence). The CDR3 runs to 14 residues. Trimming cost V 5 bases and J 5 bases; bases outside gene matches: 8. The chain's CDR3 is CASSISGGLDEQYF. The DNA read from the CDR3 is TGTGCCAGCAGCATCTCAGGGGGCCTCGACGAG.

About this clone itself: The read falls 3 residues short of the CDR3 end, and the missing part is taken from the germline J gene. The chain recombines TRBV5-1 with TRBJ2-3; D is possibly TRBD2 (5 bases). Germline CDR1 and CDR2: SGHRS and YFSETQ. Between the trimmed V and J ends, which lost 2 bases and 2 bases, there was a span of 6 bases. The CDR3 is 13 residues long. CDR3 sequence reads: CASSFGDTDTQYF. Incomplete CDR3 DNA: TGCGCCAGCAGCTTCGGGGACACAGATACG.

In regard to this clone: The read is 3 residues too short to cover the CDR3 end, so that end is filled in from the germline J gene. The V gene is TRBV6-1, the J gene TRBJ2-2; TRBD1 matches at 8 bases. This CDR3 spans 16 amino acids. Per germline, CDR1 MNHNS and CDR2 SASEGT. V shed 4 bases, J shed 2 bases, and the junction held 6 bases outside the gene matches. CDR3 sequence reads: CASSGNRGSNTGELFF. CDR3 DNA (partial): TGTGCCAGCAGTGGGAACAGGGGGTCAAACACCGGGGAG.

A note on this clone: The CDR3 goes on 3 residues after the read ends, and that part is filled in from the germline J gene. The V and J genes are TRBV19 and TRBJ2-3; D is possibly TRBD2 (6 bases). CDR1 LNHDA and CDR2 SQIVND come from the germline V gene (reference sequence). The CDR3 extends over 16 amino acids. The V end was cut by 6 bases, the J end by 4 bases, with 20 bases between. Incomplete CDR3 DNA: TGTGCCAGTAGAGCCGCTCTGGGGAAGCGGGCAGATACG. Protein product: CASRAALGKRADT. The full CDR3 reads CASRAALGKRADTQYF. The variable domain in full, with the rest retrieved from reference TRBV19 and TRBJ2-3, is DGGITQSPKYLFRKEGQNVTLSCEQNLNHDAMYWYRQDPGQGLRLIYYSQIVNDFQKGDIAEGYSVSREKKESFPLTVTSAQKNPTAFYLCASRAALGKRADTQYFGPGTRLTVL.

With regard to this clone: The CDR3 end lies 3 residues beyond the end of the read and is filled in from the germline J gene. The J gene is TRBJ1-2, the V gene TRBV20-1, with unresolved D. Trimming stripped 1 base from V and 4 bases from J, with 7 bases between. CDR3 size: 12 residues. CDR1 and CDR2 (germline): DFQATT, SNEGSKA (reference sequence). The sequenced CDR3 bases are TGCAGTGCTAGAGCCGTCCCCTATGGC. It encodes CSARAVPYG. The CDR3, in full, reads CSARAVPYGYTF.